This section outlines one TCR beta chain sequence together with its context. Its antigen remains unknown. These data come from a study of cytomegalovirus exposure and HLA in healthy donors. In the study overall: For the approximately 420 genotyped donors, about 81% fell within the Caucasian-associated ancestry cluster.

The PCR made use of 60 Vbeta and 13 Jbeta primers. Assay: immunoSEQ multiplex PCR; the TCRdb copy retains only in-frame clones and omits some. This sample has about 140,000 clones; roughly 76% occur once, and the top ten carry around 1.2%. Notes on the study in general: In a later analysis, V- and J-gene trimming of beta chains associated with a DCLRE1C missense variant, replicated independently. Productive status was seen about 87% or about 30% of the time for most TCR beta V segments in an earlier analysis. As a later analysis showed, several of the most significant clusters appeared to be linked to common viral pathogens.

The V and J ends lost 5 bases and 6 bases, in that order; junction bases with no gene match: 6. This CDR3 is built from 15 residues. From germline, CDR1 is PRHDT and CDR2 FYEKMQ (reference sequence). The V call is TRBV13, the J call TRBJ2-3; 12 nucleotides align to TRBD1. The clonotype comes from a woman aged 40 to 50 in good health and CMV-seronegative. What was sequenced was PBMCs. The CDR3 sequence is CASSRDRGLDDTQYF. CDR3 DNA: TGTGCCAGCAGCCGGGACAGGGGGCTTGACGATACGCAGTATTTT.